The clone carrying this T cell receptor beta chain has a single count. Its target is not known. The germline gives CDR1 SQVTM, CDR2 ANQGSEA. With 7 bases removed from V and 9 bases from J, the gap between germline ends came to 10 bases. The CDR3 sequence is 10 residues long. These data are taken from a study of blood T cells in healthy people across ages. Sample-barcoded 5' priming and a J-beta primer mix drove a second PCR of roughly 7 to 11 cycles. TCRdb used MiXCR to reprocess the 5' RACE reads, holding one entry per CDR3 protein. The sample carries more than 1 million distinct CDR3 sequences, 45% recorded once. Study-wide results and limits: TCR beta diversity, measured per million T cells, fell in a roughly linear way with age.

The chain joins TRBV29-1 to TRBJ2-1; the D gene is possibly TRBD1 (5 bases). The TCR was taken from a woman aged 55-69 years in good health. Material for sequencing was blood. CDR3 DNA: TGCAGCGGACAGTTGGCTGAGCAGTTCTTC. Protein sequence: CSGQLAEQFF.